These 14 T cell receptor beta chains were sequenced from one sample in a study of CD8+ T cells in alopecia areata. Treatment denoted: oral pan-JAK inhibitor, 5-10 mg twice daily. Extracted from the samples, RNA was reverse transcribed into cDNA to serve as the sequencing template. Sequencing was performed with immunoSEQ multiplex PCR; in TCRdb, only in-frame clones are kept and a portion is missing. Of roughly 200,000 clones listed, about 55% were seen once; the top ten hold under 14%. The sample was CD8+ T cells sorted from blood, taken at week 24, from a patient treated with tofacitinib. Every receptor here comes from a human donor with alopecia areata.

This clone was found a few times. The chain uses TRBV18 and TRBJ2-1, with a weak D call TRBD1 (5 bases). CDR3 length: 15 amino acids. Germline lookup yields CDR1 KGHSH and CDR2 LQKENI. V was cut by 5 bases and J by 6 bases, with 17 bases left in between. As DNA, the CDR3 is TGTGCCAGCTCATCTACGCTGACAGAGGCCAATGAGCAGTTCTTC. Protein product: CASSSTLTEANEQFF.

The genes are TRBV25-1 and TRBJ2-1; D gene uncertain. The CDR3 consists of 11 residues. CDR1 MGHDK and CDR2 SYGVNS come from the germline V gene. V was clipped by 8 bases and J by 7 bases, with 9 bases between them. In DNA, the CDR3 is TGTGCCAGCCAGAAGAGGAATGAGCAGTTCTTC. The encoded protein is CASQKRNEQFF.

The chain joins TRBV13 to TRBJ2-3, with D possibly called TRBD1 or TRBD2 (5 bases each). The germline CDR1 and CDR2 sequences are PRHDT and FYEKMQ (reference sequence). Trimming took off 4 bases at V and 0 bases at J, with 20 bases between the two ends. There are 18 residues in the CDR3. CDR3 sequence: CASSSRDPQVLSTDTQYF. CDR3 DNA: TGTGCCAGCAGCTCCCGGGACCCCCAAGTCCTCAGCACAGATACGCAGTATTTT.

In this sample, this clone turned up once. The rearrangement links TRBV27 to TRBJ1-1, with D possibly being TRBD1 (6 bases). Trimming shortened V by 4 bases and J by 5 bases, and 11 bases separated the two germline ends. From germline, CDR1 is MNHEY and CDR2 SMNVEV (reference sequence). The CDR3 totals 13 residues. The CDR3 region has the DNA TGTGCCAGCAGTTGGGGGGGGCAGACTGAAGCTTTCTTT. As protein: CASSWGGQTEAFF.

V is TRBV19 and J is TRBJ2-7; D is possibly TRBD2 (6 bases). Trimming pared 6 bases from V and 0 bases from J, leaving 15 bases between. This CDR3 spans 15 amino acids. Per the germline V gene, CDR1 is LNHDA and CDR2 is SQIVND (reference sequence). CDR3 sequence: CASSLSGSSSYEQYF. The CDR3, as DNA: TGTGCCAGTAGCTTAAGCGGGTCGAGCTCCTACGAGCAGTACTTC. Full variable domain (outside the CDR3, taken from reference TRBV19 and TRBJ2-7): DGGITQSPKYLFRKEGQNVTLSCEQNLNHDAMYWYRQDPGQGLRLIYYSQIVNDFQKGDIAEGYSVSREKKESFPLTVTSAQKNPTAFYLCASSLSGSSSYEQYFGPGTRLTVT.

This clone was counted between two and nine times. The chain recombines TRBV10-2 with TRBJ1-5; 7 bases are shared with TRBD1. Germline-derived CDR1 and CDR2 are WSHSY and SAAADI. The V gene end was trimmed by 6 bases and the J gene end by 6 bases; junction bases not matched to a gene: 5. This CDR3 has 13 residues. CDR3 sequence (DNA): TGCGCCAGCAGCCTTGACAGGGCTCAGCCCCAGCATTTT. Protein product: CASSLDRAQPQHF.

For the CDR3, the DNA is TGTGCCTGGACTAGCGGGGGACATGAGCAGTTCTTC. Encoded protein: CAWTSGGHEQFF. J is TRBJ2-1 and V is TRBV30; 10 positions agree with TRBD2. V dropped 4 bases and J dropped 8; count of bases not matched to a gene: 2. CDR3 length: 12 amino acids. Germline values: CDR1 GTSNPN, CDR2 SVGIG (reference sequence).

The chain employs TRBV5-6 and TRBJ2-7, with 8 bases aligning to TRBD1. The J segment lost 6 bases and the V segment lost 3 bases, leaving 2 bases of the junction unmatched. CDR1 SGHDT and CDR2 YYEEEE come from the germline V gene. The CDR3 spans 12 residues. In DNA, the CDR3 is TGTGCCAGCAGCTACGACAGGGGCGAGCAGTACTTC. Its protein is CASSYDRGEQYF.

In its sample, this clone was seen a few times. This chain uses TRBV5-1 with TRBJ2-7; D uncertain. Looked up from germline, CDR1 is SGHRS and CDR2 is YFSETQ. The V end lost 0 bases, the J end lost 3 bases, and 10 bases lay between the germline ends. This CDR3 region has 14 residues. The chain's CDR3 is CASSLGQTIYEQYF. The CDR3, as DNA: TGCGCCAGCAGCTTGGGACAAACTATCTACGAGCAGTACTTC.

This chain connects TRBV30 to TRBJ1-2; tentative D call: TRBD1 (5 bases). Germline lookup yields CDR1 GTSNPN and CDR2 SVGIG (reference sequence). Trimming left V 7 bases short and J 8 bases short, with 20 bases between. The length of the CDR3 is 13 residues. For the CDR3, the DNA is TGTGCCTCGGAATTTCGTAGGGGCGGGGGCTACACCTTC. It yields the protein CASEFRRGGGYTF. The entire variable domain, with the rest obtained from reference TRBV30 and TRBJ1-2, is as follows: SQTIHQWPATLVQPVGSPLSLECTVEGTSNPNLYWYRQAAGRGLQLLFYSVGIGQISSEVPQNLSASRPQDRQFILSSKKLLLSDSGFYLCASEFRRGGGYTFGSGTRLTVV.

This chain links TRBV27 with TRBJ2-7; 7 nucleotides align to TRBD1. The ends lost 0 bases at V and 3 bases at J; junction bases unmatched: 5. Germline V gives CDR1 MNHEY, CDR2 SMNVEV (reference sequence). The CDR3 loop spans 15 amino acids. CDR3 loop: CASSLSGQAYYEQYF. CDR3 bases: TGTGCCAGCAGTTTATCCGGACAGGCCTACTACGAGCAGTACTTC.

This clone was recorded a few times. The chain links TRBV13 to TRBJ1-6, with a weak D call TRBD1 (6 bases). CDR3 length equals 12 residues. Trimming shortened V by 6 bases and J by 9 bases, and 9 bases separated the two germline ends. Germline V CDR1 and CDR2: PRHDT, FYEKMQ (reference sequence). The chain's CDR3 is CASREGGSPLHF. CDR3 bases: TGTGCCAGCAGGGAAGGGGGTTCACCCCTCCACTTT.

Only a few counts were recorded for this clone. V gene TRBV5-1 combines with J gene TRBJ2-5; D is undetermined. Trimming cost V 4 bases and J 5 bases, with 15 bases left between them. The CDR3 consists of 14 residues. Germline lookup yields CDR1 SGHRS and CDR2 YFSETQ. CDR3 region: CASSQDMVGETQYF. The CDR3 DNA reads TGCGCCAGCAGCCAAGACATGGTGGGGGAGACCCAGTACTTC. Full variable domain (remainder filled in from reference TRBV5-1 and TRBJ2-5): KAGVTQTPRYLIKTRGQQVTLSCSPISGHRSVSWYQQTPGQGLQFLFEYFSETQRNKGNFPGRFSGRQFSNSRSEMNVSTLELGDSALYLCASSQDMVGETQYFGPGTRLLVL.

The rearrangement links TRBV6-1 to TRBJ1-1, with D hard to call. The germline CDR1 and CDR2 sequences are MNHNS and SASEGT. CDR3 size: 13 residues. Trimming removed 7 bases at V and 4 bases at J, with 13 bases between. CDR3 nucleotide sequence: TGTGCCAGCACCAAAAGCTGGGGCACTGAAGCTTTCTTT. Translation gives CASTKSWGTEAFF.